The entry that follows covers one T cell receptor beta chain sequence. This specimen comes from a study of blood T cells in healthy people across ages. The study drew donors from healthy Caucasian individuals in Russia aged about 6 to 90. Through a sample-barcoded 5' primer and a J-beta primer mix, a second PCR was run for roughly 7 to 12 cycles. Researchers report that each sample yielded at least 3 million CDR3-containing paired-end reads. TCRdb passed the 5' RACE reads through MiXCR, listing each CDR3 protein once. There are roughly 1.5 million distinct CDR3 sequences in the sample; 42% occur only once, and just over 4% lies in the top ten. Trimming stripped 6 bases from V and 4 bases from J, with 15 bases between. The CDR3 consists of 14 residues. Per the germline V gene, CDR1 is LGHDT and CDR2 is YNNKEL (reference sequence).

Sequenced material: blood. This chain connects TRBV3-1 to TRBJ1-2; no reliable D call. This clonotype was obtained from a woman under 30 in good health. The CDR3, as DNA: TGTGCCAGCAGGCGAATGCAGGATTCCTATGGCTACACCTTC. Translated: CASRRMQDSYGYTF.